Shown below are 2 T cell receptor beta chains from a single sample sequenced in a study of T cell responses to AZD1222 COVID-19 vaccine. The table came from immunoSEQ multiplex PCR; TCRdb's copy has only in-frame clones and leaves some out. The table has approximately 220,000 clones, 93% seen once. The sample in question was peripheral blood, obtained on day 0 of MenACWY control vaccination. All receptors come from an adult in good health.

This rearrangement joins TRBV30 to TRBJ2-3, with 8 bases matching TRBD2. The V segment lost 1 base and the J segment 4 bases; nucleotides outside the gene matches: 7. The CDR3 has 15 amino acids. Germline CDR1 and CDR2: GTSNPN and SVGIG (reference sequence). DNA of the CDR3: TGTGCCTGGAGTGCGGGTAGCGGGGATGCAGATACGCAGTATTTT. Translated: CAWSAGSGDADTQYF.

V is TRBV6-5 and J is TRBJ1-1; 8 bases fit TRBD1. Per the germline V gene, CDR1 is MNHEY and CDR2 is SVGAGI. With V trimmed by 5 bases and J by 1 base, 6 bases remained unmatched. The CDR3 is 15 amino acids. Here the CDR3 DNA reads TGTGCCAGCAGTCCCTCGACAGGGGCGAACACTGAAGCTTTCTTT. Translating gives CASSPSTGANTEAFF.